The clone carrying this T cell receptor beta chain was seen just once. Antigen unknown. Presentation of ophthalmopathy in the donors involved moderate-to-severe activity, CAS ≥3, NOSPECS ≥4 and a duration under 3 months. This sample was taken from a study of Graves' ophthalmopathy and Graves' hyperthyroidism. Regarding the study as a whole: Also, most clonotypes expanded in the thyroid above 0.001 frequency appeared in blood.

Amplification targeted the TCR beta CDR3 regions, with RNA transcripts as the source material. The first-round RT-PCR employed HTBI primers together with the Qiagen OneStep RT-PCR kit. A multiplex PCR was then performed as the second round. MiXCR, run by TCRdb on the multiplex PCR reads, gives a single entry per CDR3 protein. The top ten hold roughly 44% of the sample, which has approximately 210,000 distinct CDR3 sequences, 20% to 25% seen once. Trimming left V 3 bases short and J 11 bases short, with 10 bases between. The CDR3 loop spans 12 amino acids. CDR1 is SGHAT, CDR2 FQNNGV, per germline. This rearrangement joins TRBV11-2 to TRBJ2-2; D is unclear. The sequence came from a woman aged 45-60 years with Graves' ophthalmopathy. The sample taken for sequencing was peripheral blood. CDR3 DNA: TGTGCCAGCAGCTTCTCGGGCTCCGAGCTGTTTTTT. Translating gives CASSFSGSELFF.